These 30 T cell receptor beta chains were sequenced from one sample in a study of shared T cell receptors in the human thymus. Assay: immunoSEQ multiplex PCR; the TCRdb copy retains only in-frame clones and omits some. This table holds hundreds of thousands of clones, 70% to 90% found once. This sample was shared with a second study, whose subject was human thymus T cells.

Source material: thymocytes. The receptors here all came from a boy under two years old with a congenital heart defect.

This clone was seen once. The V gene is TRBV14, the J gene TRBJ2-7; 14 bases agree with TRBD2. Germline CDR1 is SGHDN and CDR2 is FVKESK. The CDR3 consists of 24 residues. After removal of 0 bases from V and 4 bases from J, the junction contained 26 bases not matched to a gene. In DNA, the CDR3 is TGTGCCAGCAGCCAAGAACTGTGGACGGACCCGGGACTAGCGGGAGTCTATCCCCCATACGAGCAGTACTTC. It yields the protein CASSQELWTDPGLAGVYPPYEQYF.

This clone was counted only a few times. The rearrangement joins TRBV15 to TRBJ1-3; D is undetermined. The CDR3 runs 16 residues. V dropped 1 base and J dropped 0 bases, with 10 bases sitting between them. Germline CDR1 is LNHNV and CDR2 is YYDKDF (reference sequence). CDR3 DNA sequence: TGTGCCACCAGCAGAGTTTCGAGTAACTCTGGAAACACCATATATTTT. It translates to CATSRVSSNSGNTIYF.

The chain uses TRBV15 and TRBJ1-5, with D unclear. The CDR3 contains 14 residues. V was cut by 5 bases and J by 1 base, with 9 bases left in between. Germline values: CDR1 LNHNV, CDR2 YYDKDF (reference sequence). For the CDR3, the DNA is TGTGCCACCAGCCCAGGTGTAAGCAATCAGCCCCAGCATTTT. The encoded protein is CATSPGVSNQPQHF.

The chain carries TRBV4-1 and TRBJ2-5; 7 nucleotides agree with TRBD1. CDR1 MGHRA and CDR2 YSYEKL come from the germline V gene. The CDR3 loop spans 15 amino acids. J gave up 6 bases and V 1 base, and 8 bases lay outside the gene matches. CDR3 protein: CASSQALGQEKTQYF. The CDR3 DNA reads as TGCGCCAGCAGCCAAGCCCTCGGACAGGAGAAGACCCAGTACTTC.

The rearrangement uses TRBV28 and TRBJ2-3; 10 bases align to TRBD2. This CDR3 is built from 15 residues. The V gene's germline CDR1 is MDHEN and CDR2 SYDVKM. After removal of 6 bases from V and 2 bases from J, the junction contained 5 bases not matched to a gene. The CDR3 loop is CASSFSGGYTDTQYF. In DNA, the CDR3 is TGTGCCAGCAGCTTTAGCGGGGGGTACACAGATACGCAGTATTTT.

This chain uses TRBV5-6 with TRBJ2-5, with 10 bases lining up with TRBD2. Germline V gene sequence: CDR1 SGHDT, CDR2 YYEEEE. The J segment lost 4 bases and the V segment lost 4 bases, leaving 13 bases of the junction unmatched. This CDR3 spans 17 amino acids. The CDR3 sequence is CASSPRPSGGALETQYF. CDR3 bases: TGTGCCAGCAGCCCCCGTCCCAGCGGGGGGGCCCTAGAGACCCAGTACTTC.

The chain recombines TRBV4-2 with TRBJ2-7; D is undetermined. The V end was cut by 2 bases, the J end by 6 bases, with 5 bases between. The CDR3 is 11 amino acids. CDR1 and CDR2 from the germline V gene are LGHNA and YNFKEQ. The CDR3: CASSQPGEQYF. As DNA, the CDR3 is TGTGCCAGCAGCCAACCAGGCGAGCAGTACTTC.

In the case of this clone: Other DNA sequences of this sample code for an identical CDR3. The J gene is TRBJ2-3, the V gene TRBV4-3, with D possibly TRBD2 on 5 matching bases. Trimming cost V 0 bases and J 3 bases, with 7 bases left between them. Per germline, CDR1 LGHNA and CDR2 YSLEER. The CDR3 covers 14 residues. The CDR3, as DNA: TGCGCCAGCAGCCAAGATAGAGGGACAGATACGCAGTATTTT. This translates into CASSQDRGTDTQYF.

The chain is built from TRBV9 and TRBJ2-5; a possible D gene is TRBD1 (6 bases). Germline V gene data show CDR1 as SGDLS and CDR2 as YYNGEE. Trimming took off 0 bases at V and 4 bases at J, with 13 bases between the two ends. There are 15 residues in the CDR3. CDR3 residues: CASSVEGETPETQYF. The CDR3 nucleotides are TGTGCCAGCAGCGTAGAGGGGGAAACCCCAGAGACCCAGTACTTC.

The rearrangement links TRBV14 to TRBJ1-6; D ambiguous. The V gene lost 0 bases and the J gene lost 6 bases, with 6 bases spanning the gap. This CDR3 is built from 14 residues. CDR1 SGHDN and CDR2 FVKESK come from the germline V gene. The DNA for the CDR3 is TGTGCCAGCAGCCAAGACATTCCTAATTCACCCCTCCACTTT. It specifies CASSQDIPNSPLHF.

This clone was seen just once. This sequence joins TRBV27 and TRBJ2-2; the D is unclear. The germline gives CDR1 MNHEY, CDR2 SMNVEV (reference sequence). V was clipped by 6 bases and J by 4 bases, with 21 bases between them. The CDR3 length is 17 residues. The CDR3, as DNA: TGTGCCAGCAGCCTTAAATTTACCCGGCCGGGCACCGGGGAGCTGTTTTTT. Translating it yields CASSLKFTRPGTGELFF.

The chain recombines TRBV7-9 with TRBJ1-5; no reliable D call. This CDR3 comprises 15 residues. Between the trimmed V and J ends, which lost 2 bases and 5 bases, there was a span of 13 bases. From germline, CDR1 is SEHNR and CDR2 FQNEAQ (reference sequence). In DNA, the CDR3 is TGTGCCAGCAGCTTAAGGTATGGGAGTGATCAGCCCCAGCATTTT. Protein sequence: CASSLRYGSDQPQHF.

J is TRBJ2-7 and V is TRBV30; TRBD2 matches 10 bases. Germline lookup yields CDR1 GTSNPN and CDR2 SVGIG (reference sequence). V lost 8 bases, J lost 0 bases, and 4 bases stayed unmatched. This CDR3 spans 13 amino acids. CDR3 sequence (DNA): TGTGCCGGACTAGCGGAGAGCTCCTACGAGCAGTACTTC. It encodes CAGLAESSYEQYF.

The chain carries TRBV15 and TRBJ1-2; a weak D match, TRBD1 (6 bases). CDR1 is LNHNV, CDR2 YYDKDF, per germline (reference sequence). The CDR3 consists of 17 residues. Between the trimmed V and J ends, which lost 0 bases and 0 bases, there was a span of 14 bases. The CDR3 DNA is TGTGCCACCAGCAGAGATTCCAGGGGCCGGACTAACTATGGCTACACCTTC. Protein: CATSRDSRGRTNYGYTF. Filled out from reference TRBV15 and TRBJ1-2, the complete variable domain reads DAMVIQNPRYQVTQFGKPVTLSCSQTLNHNVMYWYQQKSSQAPKLLFHYYDKDFNNEADTPDNFQSRRPNTSFCFLDIRSPGLGDTAMYLCATSRDSRGRTNYGYTFGSGTRLTVV.

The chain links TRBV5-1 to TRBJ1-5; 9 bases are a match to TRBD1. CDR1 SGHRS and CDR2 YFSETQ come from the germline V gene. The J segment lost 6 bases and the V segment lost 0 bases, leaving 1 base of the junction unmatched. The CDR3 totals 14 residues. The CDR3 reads CASSLGTGAQPQHF. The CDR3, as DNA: TGCGCCAGCAGCTTGGGGACAGGGGCTCAGCCCCAGCATTTT. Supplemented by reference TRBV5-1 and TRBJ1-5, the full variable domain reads KAGVTQTPRYLIKTRGQQVTLSCSPISGHRSVSWYQQTPGQGLQFLFEYFSETQRNKGNFPGRFSGRQFSNSRSEMNVSTLELGDSALYLCASSLGTGAQPQHFGDGTRLSIL.

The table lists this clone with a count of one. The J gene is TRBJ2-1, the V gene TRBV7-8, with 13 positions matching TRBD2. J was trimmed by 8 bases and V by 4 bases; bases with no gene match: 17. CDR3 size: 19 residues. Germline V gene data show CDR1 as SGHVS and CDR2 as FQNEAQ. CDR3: CASSYTGTSGVQAEDEQFF. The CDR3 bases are TGTGCCAGCAGCTACACCGGGACTAGCGGGGTACAAGCAGAGGATGAGCAGTTCTTC.

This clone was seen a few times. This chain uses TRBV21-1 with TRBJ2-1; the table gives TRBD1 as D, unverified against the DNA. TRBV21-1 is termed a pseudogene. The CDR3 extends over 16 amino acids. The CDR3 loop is CASSKSGTGRYNEQFF. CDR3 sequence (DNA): TGTGCCAGCAGCAAATCCGGGACAGGGAGGTACAATGAGCAGTTCTTC.

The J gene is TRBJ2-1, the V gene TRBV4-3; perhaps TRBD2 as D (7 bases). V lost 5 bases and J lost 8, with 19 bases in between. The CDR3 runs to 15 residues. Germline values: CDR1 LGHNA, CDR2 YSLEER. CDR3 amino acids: CASSFSGTRPDEQFF. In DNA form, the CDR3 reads TGCGCCAGCAGCTTCAGCGGGACACGGCCCGATGAGCAGTTCTTC.

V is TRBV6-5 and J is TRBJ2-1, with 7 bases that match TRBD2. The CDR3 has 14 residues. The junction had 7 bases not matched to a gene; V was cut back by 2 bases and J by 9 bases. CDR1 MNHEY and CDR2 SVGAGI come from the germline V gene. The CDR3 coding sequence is TGTGCCAGCAGTTACCAAGGGAGGGGTACTGAGCAGTTCTTC. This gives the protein CASSYQGRGTEQFF.

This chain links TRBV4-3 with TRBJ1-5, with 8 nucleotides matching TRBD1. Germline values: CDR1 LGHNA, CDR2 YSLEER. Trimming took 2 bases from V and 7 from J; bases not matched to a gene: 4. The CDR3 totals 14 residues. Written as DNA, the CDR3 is TGCGCCAGCAGCCAAACAGGGGGTGGACAGCCCCAGCATTTT. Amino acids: CASSQTGGGQPQHF.

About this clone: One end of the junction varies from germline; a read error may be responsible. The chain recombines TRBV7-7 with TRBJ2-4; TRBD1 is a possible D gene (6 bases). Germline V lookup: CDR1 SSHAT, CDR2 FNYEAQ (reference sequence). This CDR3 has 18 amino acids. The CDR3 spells CASTENHRDNLAKNIQYF. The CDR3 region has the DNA TGTGCTAGCACCGAAAATCACCGGGACAACCTAGCCAAAAACATTCAGTACTTC.

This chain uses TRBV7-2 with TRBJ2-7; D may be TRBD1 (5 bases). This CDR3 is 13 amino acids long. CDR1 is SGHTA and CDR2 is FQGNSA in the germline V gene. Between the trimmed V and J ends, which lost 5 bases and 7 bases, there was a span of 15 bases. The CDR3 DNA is TGTGCCAGCAGCGCCTCAGGGTTTGGGGAGCAGTACTTC. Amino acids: CASSASGFGEQYF.

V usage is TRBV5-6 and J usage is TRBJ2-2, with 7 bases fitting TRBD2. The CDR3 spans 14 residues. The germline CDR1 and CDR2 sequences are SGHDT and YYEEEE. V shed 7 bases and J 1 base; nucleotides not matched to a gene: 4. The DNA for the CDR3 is TGTGCCAGCGGCCCGGGAGGGAACACCGGGGAGCTGTTTTTT. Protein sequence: CASGPGGNTGELFF.

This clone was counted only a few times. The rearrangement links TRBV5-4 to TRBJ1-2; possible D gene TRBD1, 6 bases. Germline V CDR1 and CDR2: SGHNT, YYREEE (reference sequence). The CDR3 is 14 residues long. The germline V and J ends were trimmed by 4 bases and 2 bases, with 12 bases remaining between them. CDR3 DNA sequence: TGTGCCAGCAGCCCTGGGGGGGGCAACTATGGCTACACCTTC. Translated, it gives CASSPGGGNYGYTF.

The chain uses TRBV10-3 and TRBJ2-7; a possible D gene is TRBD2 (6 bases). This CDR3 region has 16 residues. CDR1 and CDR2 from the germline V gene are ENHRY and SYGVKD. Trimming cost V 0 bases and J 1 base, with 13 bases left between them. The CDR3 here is CAISESPDGTSYEQYF. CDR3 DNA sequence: TGTGCCATCAGTGAGTCCCCCGACGGGACTTCCTACGAGCAGTACTTC.

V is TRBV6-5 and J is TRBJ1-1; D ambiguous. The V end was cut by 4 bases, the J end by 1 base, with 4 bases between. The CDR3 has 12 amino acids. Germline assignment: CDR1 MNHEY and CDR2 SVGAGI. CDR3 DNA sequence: TGTGCCAGCAGTTTCAAGAACACTGAAGCTTTCTTT. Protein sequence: CASSFKNTEAFF.

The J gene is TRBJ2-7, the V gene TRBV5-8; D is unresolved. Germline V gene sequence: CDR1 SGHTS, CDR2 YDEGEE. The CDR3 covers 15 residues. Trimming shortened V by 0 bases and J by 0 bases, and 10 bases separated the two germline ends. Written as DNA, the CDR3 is TGTGCCAGCAGCTTGGCAGGCTCTACCTCCTACGAGCAGTACTTC. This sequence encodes CASSLAGSTSYEQYF.

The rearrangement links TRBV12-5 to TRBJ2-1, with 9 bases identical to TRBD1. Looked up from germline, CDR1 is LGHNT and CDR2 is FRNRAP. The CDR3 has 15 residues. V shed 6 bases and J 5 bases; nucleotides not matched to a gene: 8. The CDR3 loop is CASGIGTGLNNEQFF. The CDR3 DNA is TGTGCTAGTGGGATCGGGACAGGGCTTAACAATGAGCAGTTCTTC.

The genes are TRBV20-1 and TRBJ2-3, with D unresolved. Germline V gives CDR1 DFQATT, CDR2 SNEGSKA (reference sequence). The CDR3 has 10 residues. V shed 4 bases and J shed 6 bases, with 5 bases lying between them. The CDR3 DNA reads TGCAGTGCTACGGGTGATACGCAGTATTTT. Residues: CSATGDTQYF.

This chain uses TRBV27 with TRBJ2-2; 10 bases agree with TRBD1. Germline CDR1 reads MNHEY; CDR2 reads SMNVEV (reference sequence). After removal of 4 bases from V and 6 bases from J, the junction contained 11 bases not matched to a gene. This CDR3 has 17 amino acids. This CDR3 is CASSSHTGTGVAGELFF. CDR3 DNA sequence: TGTGCCAGCAGTTCCCACACCGGGACAGGGGTGGCCGGGGAGCTGTTTTTT.